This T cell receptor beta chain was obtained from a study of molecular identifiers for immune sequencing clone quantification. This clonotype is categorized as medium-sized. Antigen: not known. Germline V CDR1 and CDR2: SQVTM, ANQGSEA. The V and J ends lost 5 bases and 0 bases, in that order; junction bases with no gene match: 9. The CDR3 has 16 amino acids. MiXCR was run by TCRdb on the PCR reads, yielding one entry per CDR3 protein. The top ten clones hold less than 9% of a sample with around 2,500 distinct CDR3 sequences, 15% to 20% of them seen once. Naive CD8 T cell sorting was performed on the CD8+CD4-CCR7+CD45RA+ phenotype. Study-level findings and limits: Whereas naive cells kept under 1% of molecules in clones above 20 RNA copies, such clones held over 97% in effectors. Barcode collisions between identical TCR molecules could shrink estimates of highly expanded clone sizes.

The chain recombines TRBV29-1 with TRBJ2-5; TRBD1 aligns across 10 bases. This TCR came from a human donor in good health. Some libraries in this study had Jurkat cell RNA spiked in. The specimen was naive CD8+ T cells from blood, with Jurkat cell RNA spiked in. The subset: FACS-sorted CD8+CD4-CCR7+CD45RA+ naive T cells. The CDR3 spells CSVRDRGWGHQETQYF. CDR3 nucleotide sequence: TGCAGCGTTCGGGACAGGGGTTGGGGGCACCAAGAGACCCAGTACTTC.